Included here is one T cell receptor (beta chain) sequence, with context. Its matching antigen is unknown. This CDR3 is built from 16 residues. CDR1 is GTSNPN and CDR2 is SVGIG in the germline V gene (reference sequence). V was cut by 0 bases and J by 0 bases, with 12 bases left in between. The table came from immunoSEQ multiplex PCR; TCRdb's copy has only in-frame clones and leaves some out. The table includes fewer than 95,000 clones, roughly nine tenths detected once. This record belongs to a study of T cell responses to AZD1222 COVID-19 vaccine. Study-wide findings and caveats: Spike regions recognized by vaccine-associated CD4 TCRs spanned the protein, led by 160-218 and 743-854.

Sequenced material: peripheral blood, taken on day 0 of AZD1222 vaccination. This rearrangement joins TRBV30 to TRBJ1-3; D uncertain. The receptor's source is an adult in good health. The CDR3 is CAWSVRDGSSGNTIYF. DNA for the CDR3: TGTGCCTGGAGTGTAAGAGACGGCAGCTCTGGAAACACCATATATTTT. Based on the CDR3 plus reference TRBV30 and TRBJ1-3, the full variable domain is SQTIHQWPATLVQPVGSPLSLECTVEGTSNPNLYWYRQAAGRGLQLLFYSVGIGQISSEVPQNLSASRPQDRQFILSSKKLLLSDSGFYLCAWSVRDGSSGNTIYFGEGSWLTVV.